One sample yielded the 24 T cell receptor beta chains listed below, sequenced in a study of T cells in Graves' hyperthyroidism and ophthalmopathy. There were TCR beta CDR3 regions amplified from RNA transcripts. An initial round of RT-PCR targeting the TCR CDR3 relied on the HTBI primer set. TCRdb passed the multiplex PCR reads through MiXCR, listing each CDR3 protein once. This sample has roughly 660,000 distinct CDR3 sequences; around 16% occur once, and the top ten carry less than 20%. Material: blood. The source is a man between 45 and 60 years old with Graves' hyperthyroidism.

Ten or more counts support this clonotype. The V and J genes are TRBV2 and TRBJ2-3, with D maybe TRBD1 (6 bases). V dropped 0 bases and J dropped 4 bases, with 17 bases sitting between them. Germline V CDR1 and CDR2: SNHLY, FYNNEI. The CDR3 is made up of 17 amino acids. The DNA for the CDR3 is TGTGCCAGCAGTGAAGCTGCCGTAGGGGGTTATTCAGATACGCAGTATTTT. This gives the protein CASSEAAVGGYSDTQYF.

The chain links TRBV6-6 to TRBJ1-3, with D perhaps matching TRBD1 (6 bases). The length of the CDR3 is 14 residues. Trimming left V 4 bases short and J 4 bases short, with 11 bases between. CDR1 is MNHNY and CDR2 is SVGAGI in the germline V gene (reference sequence). The chain's CDR3 is CASSSGVFGNTIYF. CDR3 DNA: TGTGCCAGCAGTTCAGGGGTTTTCGGAAACACCATATATTTT.

The chain links TRBV9 to TRBJ2-1; D is tentatively TRBD1 or TRBD2 (5 bases each). The V gene lost 2 bases and the J gene lost 4 bases, with 13 bases spanning the gap. The CDR3 contains 15 residues. CDR1 is SGDLS and CDR2 is YYNGEE in the germline V gene. The CDR3 DNA reads TGTGCCAGCAGCGTCGGACTGGGGGAATACAATGAGCAGTTCTTC. Translated: CASSVGLGEYNEQFF.

This clonotype appeared many times. The chain joins TRBV10-3 to TRBJ1-6; D is unresolved. CDR1 and CDR2 from the germline V gene are ENHRY and SYGVKD. The V and J ends lost 3 bases and 7 bases respectively, with 13 bases between them. This CDR3 spans 15 amino acids. The CDR3 loop reads CAISDDRGENSPLHF. CDR3 nucleotides: TGTGCCATCAGTGATGATCGGGGAGAGAATTCACCCCTCCACTTT.

This clonotype has more than one count but fewer than ten. V is TRBV6-1 and J is TRBJ2-1; 14 bases align to TRBD2. V shed 6 bases and J 8 bases; nucleotides not matched to a gene: 6. The CDR3 covers 15 residues. From germline, CDR1 is MNHNS and CDR2 SASEGT. The CDR3 bases are TGTGCCAGCAGAAGACTAGCGGGAGGGCCAGATGAGCAGTTCTTC. Amino acid sequence: CASRRLAGGPDEQFF.

The chain employs TRBV7-2 and TRBJ2-3; tentatively, D is TRBD1 (6 bases). Looked up from germline, CDR1 is SGHTA and CDR2 is FQGNSA. The CDR3 is made up of 12 amino acids. V lost 5 bases and J 5 bases, leaving 8 bases between the germline ends. Here the CDR3 reads CASSHRVDTQYF. CDR3 nucleotide sequence: TGTGCCAGCAGCCACAGGGTAGATACGCAGTATTTT. Complete variable domain (other parts from reference TRBV7-2 and TRBJ2-3): GAGVSQSPSNKVTEKGKDVELRCDPISGHTALYWYRQSLGQGLEFLIYFQGNSAPDKSGLPSDRFSAERTGGSVSTLTIQRTQQEDSAVYLCASSHRVDTQYFGPGTRLTVL.

The chain uses TRBV4-1 and TRBJ2-7, with D perhaps matching TRBD2 (6 bases). CDR1 MGHRA and CDR2 YSYEKL come from the germline V gene. The CDR3 is made up of 15 amino acids. Trimming removed 1 base from V and 2 bases from J, with 12 bases in between. Written as DNA, the CDR3 is TGCGCCAGCAGCCAAGGGGACTGGATCACCTACGAGCAGTACTTC. Protein: CASSQGDWITYEQYF.

The V gene is TRBV4-3, the J gene TRBJ2-1; D not certain. The CDR3 runs to 14 residues. Germline V gene lookup returns CDR1 LGHNA and CDR2 YSLEER. The germline V and J ends were trimmed by 3 bases and 1 base, with 7 bases remaining between them. As DNA, the CDR3 is TGCGCCAGCAGCCACCGGGTATCCTACAATGAGCAGTTCTTC. Residues: CASSHRVSYNEQFF.

In its sample, this clonotype was seen many times. The V and J genes are TRBV18 and TRBJ2-5, with no clear D. Trimming stripped 2 bases from V and 0 bases from J, with 4 bases between. This CDR3 is 13 amino acids long. In germline, CDR1 is KGHSH, CDR2 LQKENI. CDR3 protein: CASSPDNQETQYF. DNA for the CDR3: TGTGCCAGCTCACCAGACAACCAAGAGACCCAGTACTTC.

The chain recombines TRBV28 with TRBJ2-7, with a weak D call TRBD1 (5 bases). The V end was cut by 3 bases, the J end by 3 bases, with 9 bases between. The germline gives CDR1 MDHEN, CDR2 SYDVKM. The CDR3 contains 13 residues. The CDR3 loop reads CASSFLDSYEQYF. The DNA for the CDR3 is TGTGCCAGCAGTTTCCTAGACAGCTACGAGCAGTACTTC.

This clonotype was found many times. The gene calls are TRBV11-1 and TRBJ2-3; 9 bases are shared with TRBD1. Germline CDR1 and CDR2: SGHAT and FQDESV (reference sequence). Trimming removed 7 bases from V and 6 bases from J; junction bases left unmatched: 11. This CDR3 has 15 amino acids. This CDR3 is CASKTTGQGDDTQYF. The DNA of the CDR3 is TGTGCCAGCAAAACTACGGGACAGGGCGATGATACGCAGTATTTT.

As regards this clonotype: This may stem from a read error, because a much larger clone lies one nucleotide away. This sequence joins TRBV12-3 or TRBV12-4 and TRBJ1-2; TRBD1 matches 9 bases. This CDR3 spans 12 amino acids. The CDR3 sequence: CASTTGGRGFTF. DNA for the CDR3: TGTGCCAGCACTACAGGGGGCCGAGGCTTCACCTTC.

This clonotype was counted a few times. V usage is TRBV12-3 or TRBV12-4 and J usage is TRBJ2-2; D is unclear. There are 14 residues in the CDR3. With 4 bases removed from V and 2 bases from J, the gap between germline ends came to 8 bases. This CDR3 reads CASSYDPNTGELFF. As DNA, the CDR3 is TGTGCCAGCAGTTACGACCCAAACACCGGGGAGCTGTTTTTT.

This clonotype showed up just a few times. The chain joins TRBV7-2 to TRBJ1-3, with D maybe TRBD1 (5 bases). Looked up from germline, CDR1 is SGHTA and CDR2 is FQGNSA. Trimming cost V 1 base and J 0 bases, with 10 bases left between them. CDR3 length: 16 residues. The CDR3 region has the DNA TGTGCCAGCAGCTTAGTTCCAGGGAGCTCTGGAAACACCATATATTTT. It translates to CASSLVPGSSGNTIYF.

A note on this clonotype: A much larger clone differs by one base, so this may be a read error. CDR3 loop: CASSLGRISRAETQYF. CDR3 bases: TGTGCCAGCAGCTTGGGTCGTATCTCGCGTGCAGAGACCCAGTACTTC. The chain combines TRBV5-8 with TRBJ2-5; D is unclear. The V end lost 0 bases, the J end lost 4 bases, and 16 bases lay between the germline ends. Germline V lookup: CDR1 SGHTS, CDR2 YDEGEE. The CDR3 runs to 16 residues.

The sample holds many counts of this clonotype. The rearrangement links TRBV19 to TRBJ1-2; D not resolved. V shed 5 bases and J shed 0 bases, with 13 bases lying between them. The length of the CDR3 is 15 residues. CDR1 and CDR2 (germline): LNHDA, SQIVND (reference sequence). The CDR3 reads CASSPPGGTNYGYTF. In nucleotides, the CDR3 is TGTGCCAGTAGTCCCCCAGGAGGAACTAACTATGGCTACACCTTC.

This clonotype showed up many times. The chain links TRBV18 to TRBJ2-3; no definite D call. This CDR3 is built from 12 residues. The V end lost 6 bases, the J end lost 6 bases, and 10 bases lay between the germline ends. Germline CDR1 is KGHSH and CDR2 is LQKENI. For the CDR3, the DNA is TGTGCCAGCTCCCTCGATCGGGATACGCAGTATTTT. It codes for CASSLDRDTQYF. The full variable domain, in which reference TRBV18 and TRBJ2-3 provide the parts outside the CDR3, is NAGVMQNPRHLVRRRGQEARLRCSPMKGHSHVYWYRQLPEEGLKFMVYLQKENIIDESGMPKERFSAEFPKEGPSILRIQQVVRGDSAAYFCASSLDRDTQYFGPGTRLTVL.

The chain carries TRBV6-5 and TRBJ2-6; unclear D gene. The CDR3 is 15 residues long. Germline V lookup: CDR1 MNHEY, CDR2 SVGAGI. V lost 2 bases, J lost 4 bases, and 9 bases lay in between. DNA for the CDR3: TGTGCCAGCAGTTACGGAGCGTTCGGGGCCAACGTCCTGACTTTC. Amino acid sequence: CASSYGAFGANVLTF.

This clonotype was observed a few times. This chain uses TRBV28 with TRBJ2-3, with 11 bases lining up with TRBD2. Looked up from germline, CDR1 is MDHEN and CDR2 is SYDVKM. This CDR3 contains 16 residues. V gave up 5 bases and J gave up 6 bases; unmatched junction bases: 10. CDR3 in amino acids: CASSAQLAGDGDTQYF. CDR3 nucleotides: TGTGCCAGCAGTGCCCAACTAGCGGGAGACGGTGATACGCAGTATTTT.

This clonotype was observed many times. The chain is built from TRBV20-1 and TRBJ2-7, with TRBD2 as a possible D gene (5 bases). Germline V CDR1 and CDR2: DFQATT, SNEGSKA (reference sequence). Between the trimmed V and J ends, which lost 6 bases and 0 bases, there was a span of 18 bases. The CDR3 consists of 15 residues. The CDR3 DNA sequence: TGCAGTGCCCAAGCGAGCGGCGCGAGCTCCTACGAGCAGTACTTC. Its protein product is CSAQASGASSYEQYF.

V usage is TRBV7-9 and J usage is TRBJ2-2, with TRBD2 matching 9 bases. The CDR3 length is 20 residues. V trimming: 3 bases; J trimming: 6 bases; junction bases outside the gene matches: 20. Per the germline V gene, CDR1 is SEHNR and CDR2 is FQNEAQ (reference sequence). The CDR3 DNA follows: TGTGCCAGCAGCTTCAACAGGGGCCTTCGCGGGAGGGCCGTCGCCGGGGAGCTGTTTTTT. Amino acid sequence: CASSFNRGLRGRAVAGELFF.

This clonotype was detected a few times. The gene calls are TRBV9 and TRBJ1-1; no reliable D call. Germline loops: CDR1 SGDLS, CDR2 YYNGEE. Trimming left V 1 base short and J 1 base short, with 11 bases between. This CDR3 spans 15 amino acids. The CDR3 nucleotides are TGTGCCAGCAGCGTAAACCCGGCGCCGAACACTGAAGCTTTCTTT. The encoded protein is CASSVNPAPNTEAFF.

This clonotype was recorded a few times. The J gene is TRBJ2-1, the V gene TRBV29-1; D is ambiguous. With 6 bases removed from V and 4 bases from J, the gap between germline ends came to 7 bases. The CDR3 has 11 amino acids. Germline V lookup: CDR1 SQVTM, CDR2 ANQGSEA. CDR3 amino acids: CSVDKYNEQFF. DNA for the CDR3: TGCAGCGTGGATAAATACAATGAGCAGTTCTTC.

V usage is TRBV3-1 and J usage is TRBJ2-2; 12 bases align to TRBD2. After removal of 4 bases from V and 7 bases from J, the junction contained 13 bases not matched to a gene. The CDR3 has 18 amino acids. Germline CDR1 reads LGHDT; CDR2 reads YNNKEL (reference sequence). CDR3 sequence: CASSRGLAGYGNGGELFF. CDR3 DNA sequence: TGTGCCAGCAGCCGTGGACTAGCGGGATACGGGAATGGCGGGGAGCTGTTTTTT.